Listed below are T cell receptor beta chains from one sample, sequenced in a study of cytomegalovirus exposure and HLA in healthy donors. Assay: immunoSEQ multiplex PCR; the TCRdb copy retains only in-frame clones and omits some. The sample shows under 200,000 clones, around 84% of them seen only once. Sequenced sample: PBMCs. The source is a male donor in good health and CMV-seropositive. The CDR3 runs from the conserved cysteine through the conserved F or W. A D gene is named only where the DNA matches it firmly. Size is omitted from some rows. Given values are once, few, many or a class for expanded clones.

TRBV6-6	13	TRBD1	.	TRBJ1-1	TGTGCCAGCAGCGTCGGGACAGGCACTGAAGCTTTCTTT	CASSVGTGTEAFF
TRBV6-6	15	.	.	TRBJ1-6	TGTGCCAGCTGCCTAGGCGGGGGCGGGAATTCACCCCTCCACTTT	CASCLGGGGNSPLHF
TRBV6-5	16	TRBD1	.	TRBJ1-5	TGTGCCAGCAGTTACTCTACGACAGGGGGCCATCAGCCCCAGCATTTT	CASSYSTTGGHQPQHF
TRBV18	12	.	.	TRBJ2-7	TGTGCCAGCTCACCAGGCCTCTACGAGCAGTACTTC	CASSPGLYEQYF
TRBV5-1	16	TRBD1	few	TRBJ1-2	TGCGCCAGCACCGCCTCGATCCCGGGACAGGAACATGGCTACACCTTC	CASTASIPGQEHGYTF
TRBV5-4	13	.	.	TRBJ2-6	TGTGCCAGCACCAATGCTGGGGCCAACGTCCTGACTTTC	CASTNAGANVLTF
TRBV30	13	.	.	TRBJ1-4	TGTGCCTGGGGGTGGGCATATGCGGGAAAACTGTTTTTT	CAWGWAYAGKLFF
TRBV4-3	15	TRBD1	.	TRBJ2-3	TGCGCCAGCAGCCACTCAAGGGGGCGATCAGATACGCAGTATTTT	CASSHSRGRSDTQYF
TRBV7-8	16	TRBD2	.	TRBJ2-7	TGTGCCAGCAGTTCCCGGCGGCTAGCGGGAGCGTACGAGCAGTACTTC	CASSSRRLAGAYEQYF
TRBV15	13	.	.	TRBJ2-7	TGTGCCACCAGCAGAGTACAGAACTACGAGCAGTACTTC	CATSRVQNYEQYF
TRBV18	15	.	.	TRBJ1-1	TGTGCCAGCTCACCATCCGGGACACCTTACACTGAAGCTTTCTTT	CASSPSGTPYTEAFF
TRBV20-1	11	.	.	TRBJ1-2	TGCAGTGCTAAGCAGGACTATGGCTACACCTTC	CSAKQDYGYTF
TRBV21-1	15	.	.	TRBJ2-2	TGTGCCAGCAGCAACAGGGACAGACACACCGGGGAGCTGTTTTTT	CASSNRDRHTGELFF
TRBV27	17	.	.	TRBJ1-2	TGTGCCAGCAGTTTGCTGGGGGGTCTCATCCCTTCGGGGGGCTACACCTTC	CASSLLGGLIPSGGYTF
TRBV7-2	17	.	.	TRBJ2-7	TGTGCCAGCAGCTTAGATCTAACGGGGGTCAAAACCTACGAGCAGTACTTC	CASSLDLTGVKTYEQYF
TRBV2	12	.	many	TRBJ1-2	TGTGCCAGCAGTGAATCAGGGAATGGCTACACCTTC	CASSESGNGYTF
TRBV28	14	.	once	TRBJ2-7	TGTGCCAGCAGTTCGCAGGGAGGACCCTACGAGCAGTACTTC	CASSSQGGPYEQYF
TRBV10-2	11	.	.	TRBJ1-2	TGCGCCAGCGGGAGATCAGAAGGCTACACCTTC	CASGRSEGYTF
TRBV7-2	16	TRBD1	.	TRBJ1-3	TGTGCCAGCAACCCCTCCGGGACAGGGGCCGGAAACACCATATATTTT	CASNPSGTGAGNTIYF
TRBV2	13	.	.	TRBJ2-7	TGTGCCAGCAGTGTCGGGACTCTTTACGAGCAGTACTTC	CASSVGTLYEQYF
TRBV10-2	16	.	.	TRBJ1-5	TGCGCCAGCAGTGATGAGGGAACCCCTAGCAATCAGCCCCAGCATTTT	CASSDEGTPSNQPQHF
TRBV5-4	15	TRBD1	.	TRBJ2-3	TGTGCCAGCAGCTTCGGGACAGCTAGCACAGATACGCAGTATTTT	CASSFGTASTDTQYF
TRBV19	12	.	.	TRBJ1-1	TGTGCCAGTAGTCAAGACGGGGCTGAAGCTTTCTTT	CASSQDGAEAFF
TRBV21-1	16	.	.	TRBJ1-3	TGTGCCAGCAGCAGTGGGACAGGGGAAGACGGAAACACCATATATTTT	CASSSGTGEDGNTIYF
TRBV4-1	17	TRBD1	.	TRBJ1-5	TGCGCCAGCAGCCAACCAACAGGGGGCAAAAGCAATCAGCCCCAGCATTTT	CASSQPTGGKSNQPQHF
TRBV5-1	17	TRBD2	.	TRBJ2-1	TGCGCCAGCAGCTACGGACTAGCGGGGGGGCCGTTCAATGAGCAGTTCTTC	CASSYGLAGGPFNEQFF
TRBV10-3	13	TRBD1	.	TRBJ1-2	TGTGCCATCAGCCCGACAGGGGCACAAGGCTACACCTTC	CAISPTGAQGYTF
TRBV30	13	.	.	TRBJ1-1	TGTGCCTCCATACACCGACGGGACACTGAAGCTTTCTTT	CASIHRRDTEAFF
TRBV10-3	13	TRBD1	once	TRBJ1-5	TGTGCCATCGGAATGACAGGGACACAGGCCCAGCATTTT	CAIGMTGTQAQHF
TRBV9	14	.	.	TRBJ2-3	TGTGCCAGCAGCGTCGGGACTGCCACAGATACGCAGTATTTT	CASSVGTATDTQYF
TRBV9	15	TRBD2	.	TRBJ2-3	TGTGCCAGCAGCAGACTAGCGGGGGACACAGATACGCAGTATTTT	CASSRLAGDTDTQYF
TRBV6-9	14	TRBD2	few	TRBJ2-1	TGTGCCGGACCCGGGACTAGTATGGTAAGGGGGCAGTTCTTC	CAGPGTSMVRGQFF
TRBV4-1	13	.	.	TRBJ1-2	TGCGCCAGCAGCCAACCGGACAGTGGGGGCTACACCTTC	CASSQPDSGGYTF
TRBV14	13	.	.	TRBJ2-7	TGTGCCAGCAGCCAAGATCTCTCCTACGAGCAGTACTTC	CASSQDLSYEQYF
TRBV5-6	15	.	.	TRBJ2-7	TGTGCCAGCAGCCCCCACAGGGTACTAACCTACGAGCAGTACTTC	CASSPHRVLTYEQYF
TRBV25-1	12	.	.	TRBJ1-4	TGTGCCAGCCGGGGACTTACTGAAAAACTGTTTTTT	CASRGLTEKLFF
TRBV18	16	TRBD1	.	TRBJ2-1	TGTGCCAGCTCTCCGAACACGGGACAGGGCACTGGTGAGCAGTTCTTC	CASSPNTGQGTGEQFF
TRBV6-1	13	TRBD1	.	TRBJ2-5	TGTGCCAGCAGTGAGGGAGACAGGGTTTCCAAGTACTTC	CASSEGDRVSKYF
TRBV19	15	.	.	TRBJ2-3	TGTGCCAGTACTGATGGGACATATGGCCCAGATACGCAGTATTTT	CASTDGTYGPDTQYF
TRBV28	16	.	.	TRBJ2-6	TGTGCCAGCCTTCCGGGGGGCCTTACTGGGGCCAACGGCCTGACTTTC	CASLPGGLTGANGLTF
TRBV7-2	15	.	.	TRBJ2-7	TGTGCCAGCAGCTTAGGGTCAGGCGCCTACTGGGAGCAGTACTTC	CASSLGSGAYWEQYF
TRBV7-9	14	.	.	TRBJ1-1	TGTGCCAGCAGCCCCAGGGCGGGAAACACTGAAGCTTTCTTT	CASSPRAGNTEAFF
TRBV6-5	11	.	.	TRBJ1-1	TGTGCCAGCAGTCTTACAGGGGAAGCTTTCTTT	CASSLTGEAFF
TRBV28	17	.	.	TRBJ2-3	TGTGCCAGCAGTTTGGCCCTGCTAGCGAGTAGCACAGATACGCAGTATTTT	CASSLALLASSTDTQYF
TRBV11-3	13	.	.	TRBJ2-5	TGTGCCAGCAGCTACAGGGTTTTGGAGACCCAGTACTTC	CASSYRVLETQYF
TRBV9	15	TRBD1	once	TRBJ2-7	TGTGCCAGCAGCGTAATGGGACAGGGATCCTACGAGCAGTACTTC	CASSVMGQGSYEQYF
TRBV2	16	.	.	TRBJ2-3	TGTGCCAGCAGTTCCACGGGACTCACAATCACAGATACGCAGTATTTT	CASSSTGLTITDTQYF
TRBV19	15	TRBD1	.	TRBJ1-5	TGTGCCAGTAGTTGGGACAGGGGTCCCAATCAGCCCCAGCATTTT	CASSWDRGPNQPQHF
TRBV7-2	17	TRBD2	.	TRBJ2-7	TGTGCCAGCAGCTTAACTAGCGGGGGGCTGAGCTCCTACGAGCAGTACTTC	CASSLTSGGLSSYEQYF
TRBV30	15	.	.	TRBJ2-7	TGTGCCTGGAGTGTACACGGGGGAGGGACATACGAGCAGTACTTC	CAWSVHGGGTYEQYF
TRBV11-2	18	TRBD2	.	TRBJ2-7	TGTGCCAGCAGCTTAGTCGCCGAGCGGGAGGACTATTCAGGAGAGCAGTACTTC	CASSLVAEREDYSGEQYF